This passage covers 22 T cell receptor beta chains from one sample sequenced in a study of spatial heterogeneity in lung cancer. Stated time point: sample taken at primary tumor resection. Study-level points and caveats: Tumor mutation counts were tracked by expanded intratumoral alpha and beta TCR counts.

From the 5' RACE reads, TCRdb called clonotypes with MiXCR, one entry per CDR3 protein. The table lists around 15,000 distinct CDR3 sequences, 6.5% to 8% of them singletons. The antigens for these receptors are not known. The sample here was lung tumor tissue, taken at surgery. These receptors came from a female donor with early-stage non-small cell lung cancer.

There are many counts of this clonotype. This beta chain turned up in a library designed for alpha chains; as an off-target read, its abundance says little. V and J are TRBV7-9 and TRBJ2-3; perhaps TRBD1 as D (7 bases). Per germline, CDR1 SEHNR and CDR2 FQNEAQ (reference sequence). The CDR3 runs to 14 residues. Trimming removed 5 bases from V and 5 bases from J, with 14 bases in between. The CDR3 spells CASSTRQGGDTQYF. The CDR3 DNA reads TGTGCCAGCAGCACGCGACAGGGAGGAGATACGCAGTATTTT.

This clonotype appeared many times. Found in a library prepared for alpha chains, this beta chain is an off-target read, and its abundance has little meaning. The chain joins TRBV20-1 to TRBJ2-3, with TRBD2 matching over 9 bases. The CDR3 spans 14 residues. The V gene end was trimmed by 2 bases and the J gene end by 6 bases; junction bases not matched to a gene: 6. Germline V CDR1 and CDR2: DFQATT, SNEGSKA (reference sequence). In DNA, the CDR3 is TGCAGTGCTAGATTCGGGACTAGCATTGATACGCAGTATTTT. Its translation is CSARFGTSIDTQYF.

This clonotype was found many times. This beta chain is off target for a library built for alpha chains, so its abundance means little. The gene calls are TRBV28 and TRBJ1-4; the D gene is possibly TRBD1 (6 bases). This CDR3 region has 14 residues. Trimming left V 10 bases short and J 3 bases short, with 15 bases between. Germline V gives CDR1 MDHEN, CDR2 SYDVKM. The CDR3 nucleotides read TGTGCCACCGAGCAGGGGCGGTCTAATGAAAAACTGTTTTTT. Amino acids: CATEQGRSNEKLFF.

Judged by abundance, this clonotype is medium-sized. This beta chain is an unintended read in a library built for alpha chains; its size means little. The chain is built from TRBV9 and TRBJ2-1; the match to TRBD2 covers 11 bases. V was clipped by 1 base and J by 4 bases; unmatched bases: 4. CDR3 size: 16 residues. Germline CDR1 SGDLS, CDR2 YYNGEE. CDR3 in DNA: TGTGCCAGCAGCGTACTAGCGGGGGGCGGGTACAATGAGCAGTTCTTC. Translating gives CASSVLAGGGYNEQFF.

This clonotype came up a few times. A library prepared for alpha chains yielded this beta chain as an off-target read; its size is of little meaning. This chain uses TRBV3-1 with TRBJ1-1; 9 bases fit TRBD1. After removal of 4 bases from V and 4 bases from J, the junction contained 4 bases not matched to a gene. The CDR3 is 14 residues long. CDR1 and CDR2 (germline): LGHDT, YNNKEL (reference sequence). CDR3 amino acids: CASSLGQGTTEAFF. CDR3 sequence (DNA): TGTGCCAGCAGCCTGGGACAGGGCACCACTGAAGCTTTCTTT.

This clonotype has ten or more counts. For a library built for alpha chains, this beta chain is a stray read; little rests on its size. The genes are TRBV12-3 or TRBV12-4 and TRBJ1-2; 7 nucleotides match TRBD1. The CDR3 contains 15 residues. V gave up 5 bases and J gave up 2 bases; unmatched junction bases: 8. The CDR3 bases are TGTGCCAGCAGTGGGGGACAGACCCCCAACTATGGCTACACCTTC. Translating it yields CASSGGQTPNYGYTF.

Points on this clonotype: At one end, the junction sequence differs from germline, possibly due to a read error. For a library built for alpha chains, this beta chain is a stray read; little rests on its size. The chain carries TRBV4-3 and TRBJ2-5, with 10 bases aligning to TRBD2. Germline values: CDR1 LGHNA, CDR2 YSLEER. This CDR3 region has 13 residues. CDR3 in DNA: TGCGCCAACAGCGATGGACTAGCGGTAGCCCAGTACTTC. This gives the protein CANSDGLAVAQYF.

This clonotype came up a few times. A library prepared for alpha chains yielded this beta chain as an off-target read; its size is of little meaning. J is TRBJ2-5 and V is TRBV14, with unresolved D. This CDR3 is 13 amino acids long. The germline CDR1 and CDR2 sequences are SGHDN and FVKESK. Trimming shortened V by 0 bases and J by 3 bases, and 5 bases separated the two germline ends. In DNA, the CDR3 is TGTGCCAGCAGCCAAGATAACGAAGAGACCCAGTACTTC. This codes for CASSQDNEETQYF.

As concerns this clonotype: In a library made to pick up alpha chains, this beta chain is a stray read with a size that means little. DNA of the CDR3: TGTGCCAGCAGCCAGGGACAGGGCCTGATCGATGAGCAGTTCTTC. Its translation: CASSQGQGLIDEQFF. The chain uses TRBV12-3 or TRBV12-4 and TRBJ2-1; 9 bases line up with TRBD1. The CDR3 runs 15 residues. V was clipped by 6 bases and J by 8 bases; unmatched bases: 11.

Comment on this clonotype: At one end, the junction sequence differs from germline, possibly due to a read error. The library was prepared for alpha chains; this beta chain is a stray read, so its frequency means little. CDR3 amino acids: CASSPEGWAFSDF. As DNA, the CDR3 is TGTGCCAGCAGCCCTGAGGGTTGGGCATTCTCAGACTTC. This sequence joins TRBV7-2 and TRBJ2-7; possible D gene TRBD2, 5 bases. This CDR3 has 13 residues. Germline V gene lookup returns CDR1 SGHTA and CDR2 FQGNSA.

Ten or more counts support this clonotype. This beta chain is a stray read from a library made for alpha chains; its abundance is not meaningful. The genes are TRBV7-2 and TRBJ2-3; D is uncertain. The V gene lost 5 bases and the J gene lost 2 bases, with 5 bases spanning the gap. Germline values: CDR1 SGHTA, CDR2 FQGNSA. This CDR3 contains 12 residues. The CDR3 region has the DNA TGTGCCAGCAGCCCATCCACAGATACGCAGTATTTT. This translates into CASSPSTDTQYF.

Judged by abundance, this clonotype is medium-sized. The size of this beta chain means little, since it is a stray read in a library made for alpha chains. The chain has TRBV11-3 and TRBJ2-1; no clear D. Per the germline V gene, CDR1 is SGHNT and CDR2 is YENEEA. This CDR3 is built from 13 residues. Trimming removed 5 bases from V and 6 bases from J, with 11 bases in between. CDR3 amino acids: CASSERSGNEQFF. CDR3 nucleotides: TGTGCCAGCAGCGAGAGGTCCGGCAATGAGCAGTTCTTC.

As to this clonotype: This could be a read error, since a much larger clone is one nucleotide away. This beta chain is an unintended read in a library built for alpha chains; its size means little. The V gene is TRBV20-1, the J gene TRBJ2-1; perhaps TRBD2 as D (5 bases). This CDR3 spans 14 amino acids. CDR1 and CDR2 (germline): DFQATT, SNEGSKA (reference sequence). V lost 3 bases and J 0 bases, leaving 9 bases between the germline ends. The CDR3 sequence: CSASRTFSYNEQFF. CDR3 nucleotide sequence: TGCAGTGCTAGTCGGACTTTCTCCTACAATGAGCAGTTCTTC.

This clonotype was detected ten times or more. This beta chain lies outside the target of a library built for alpha chains; its clone size means little. This chain uses TRBV11-2 with TRBJ1-2, with TRBD1 matching 8 bases. CDR1 and CDR2 (germline): SGHAT, FQNNGV. The CDR3 runs to 14 residues. Trimming at V came to 3 bases and at J to 5 bases, leaving 5 bases not matched to a gene. CDR3 loop: CASSFGTGPYGYTF. The CDR3 DNA sequence: TGTGCCAGCAGCTTCGGGACAGGCCCTTATGGCTACACCTTC.

Concerning this clonotype: This beta chain came through as a stray read in a library set up for alpha chains, and its size says little. The chain recombines TRBV9 with TRBJ2-5; D may be TRBD1 (5 bases). This CDR3 region has 13 residues. Looked up from germline, CDR1 is SGDLS and CDR2 is YYNGEE. V lost 5 bases and J 5 bases, leaving 13 bases between the germline ends. CDR3 coding DNA: TGTGCCAGCAGTAGGGGTTGGGGTGAGACCCAGTACTTC. Translation: CASSRGWGETQYF.

This clonotype was recorded many times. A library prepared for alpha chains yielded this beta chain as an off-target read; its size is of little meaning. The chain carries TRBV7-9 and TRBJ2-7, with 9 bases lining up with TRBD1. Germline CDR1 is SEHNR and CDR2 is FQNEAQ (reference sequence). The CDR3 runs 15 residues. The junction had 9 bases not matched to a gene; V was cut back by 3 bases and J by 6 bases. The DNA for the CDR3 is TGTGCCAGCAGCTTGGCCACAGGGGGCTTGAGCGAGCAGTACTTC. It yields the protein CASSLATGGLSEQYF.

On this clonotype itself: This beta chain turned up in a library designed for alpha chains; as an off-target read, its abundance says little. The genes are TRBV20-1 and TRBJ2-3; no firm D call. Trimming left V 5 bases short and J 2 bases short, with 5 bases between. Germline V gene lookup returns CDR1 DFQATT and CDR2 SNEGSKA (reference sequence). The CDR3 covers 11 residues. CDR3 protein: CSAPITDTQYF. CDR3 DNA: TGCAGTGCTCCAATCACAGATACGCAGTATTTT.

This clonotype showed up just a few times. As an off-target read in a library built for alpha chains, this beta chain has a frequency of little significance. The rearrangement joins TRBV7-3 to TRBJ2-3, with 7 bases that match TRBD2. Germline V lookup: CDR1 SGHTA, CDR2 FQGTGA. CDR3 length: 13 amino acids. The ends lost 5 bases at V and 6 bases at J; junction bases unmatched: 5. The CDR3 protein is CASSPRGGDTQYF. DNA for the CDR3: TGTGCCAGCAGCCCCCGGGGAGGGGATACGCAGTATTTT.

In its sample, this clonotype was seen many times. This beta chain represents an off-target read in a library built for alpha chains; its size is of limited meaning. The CDR3: CSASGQVNTEAFF. The CDR3 nucleotides read TGCAGTGCTAGCGGACAGGTGAACACTGAAGCTTTCTTT. The chain employs TRBV20-1 and TRBJ1-1; 7 bases are a match to TRBD1. The CDR3 spans 13 residues. Germline V gene lookup returns CDR1 DFQATT and CDR2 SNEGSKA (reference sequence). Trimming at V came to 3 bases and at J to 0 bases, leaving 1 base not matched to a gene.

This clonotype has ten or more counts. Because the library targeted alpha chains, this beta chain is an off-target read whose size means little. The chain combines TRBV6-5 with TRBJ1-1; no clear D. V lost 2 bases, J lost 4 bases, and 11 bases lay in between. This CDR3 is 14 amino acids long. The germline V gene encodes CDR1 MNHEY and CDR2 SVGAGI. The CDR3: CASSYKRAGTEAFF. In nucleotides, the CDR3 is TGTGCCAGCAGTTACAAGCGGGCCGGCACTGAAGCTTTCTTT.

By sample fraction, this clonotype is medium-sized (0.01 to 0.1%). Because this beta chain is a stray read in a library intended to capture alpha chains, its abundance should not be given much weight. The V and J genes are TRBV7-2 and TRBJ2-5; 8 positions agree with TRBD1. Unmatched junction bases numbered 4, after V lost 4 bases and J lost 3 bases. Germline CDR1 and CDR2: SGHTA and FQGNSA. The CDR3 runs to 14 residues. The CDR3 DNA is TGTGCCAGCAGCTACAACAGGGGGAAAGAGACCCAGTACTTC. It translates to CASSYNRGKETQYF.

This clonotype was counted only a few times. This beta chain was picked up by a library intended for alpha chains and is off target, so its count carries little meaning. The chain is built from TRBV6-5 and TRBJ1-2; a weak D match, TRBD1 (5 bases). Trimming took off 3 bases at V and 13 bases at J, with 15 bases between the two ends. The CDR3 has 12 amino acids. Germline-derived CDR1 and CDR2 are MNHEY and SVGAGI. CDR3 region: CASSYRGSGSTF. CDR3 DNA: TGTGCCAGCAGTTATAGGGGTTCGGGGTCCACCTTC.